The 11 T cell receptor beta chains below come from one sample, sequenced in a study of blood T cell repertoires in COVID-19. TCRdb keeps only in-frame clones here, not all; method: immunoSEQ multiplex PCR. This table holds about 210,000 clones, 80% found once. What was sequenced was PBMCs or T cells enriched from blood (not recorded which). The source of these receptors is a man younger than 45 with acute COVID-19.

This clone has only one observation. The chain is built from TRBV6-1 and TRBJ2-7; possibly TRBD1 for D (6 bases). There are 15 residues in the CDR3. Deletions cut 3 bases from V and 2 bases from J, with 14 bases between. Germline values: CDR1 MNHNS, CDR2 SASEGT. The DNA of the CDR3 is TGTGCCAGCAGTGAGGGGGCCGGGACGACCTACGAGCAGTACTTC. Encoded protein: CASSEGAGTTYEQYF.

Only a few counts were recorded for this clone. The V call is TRBV9, the J call TRBJ1-6; D is perhaps TRBD1 (5 bases). CDR3 length: 18 amino acids. The germline V gene has CDR1 SGDLS and CDR2 YYNGEE. The V and J ends lost 3 bases and 7 bases respectively, with 23 bases between them. The CDR3 region is CASSAGSGSLVNNSPLHF. CDR3 sequence (DNA): TGTGCCAGCAGCGCAGGGTCAGGGTCCCTAGTTAACAATTCACCCCTCCACTTT.

The chain has TRBV6-6 and TRBJ1-4; D is unclear. Trimming took 8 bases from V and 2 from J, leaving 6 bases between them. CDR1 MNHNY and CDR2 SVGAGI come from the germline V gene (reference sequence). The CDR3 covers 12 residues. The CDR3 sequence: CASAMTNEKLFF. The DNA of the CDR3 is TGTGCCAGCGCGATGACTAATGAAAAACTGTTTTTT.

The chain has TRBV9 and TRBJ2-1; the match to TRBD2 covers 11 bases. The ends lost 4 bases at V and 4 bases at J; junction bases unmatched: 10. In germline, CDR1 is SGDLS, CDR2 YYNGEE. This CDR3 comprises 17 residues. The CDR3 protein is CASSLTPTSGGYNEQFF. CDR3 DNA: TGTGCCAGCAGCCTTACCCCTACTAGCGGGGGTTACAATGAGCAGTTCTTC.

To note about this clone: This same CDR3 is encoded by further DNA sequences in the sample. This chain uses TRBV6-5 with TRBJ1-2; 8 bases line up with TRBD1. CDR1 and CDR2 (germline): MNHEY, SVGAGI. V dropped 5 bases and J dropped 5; count of bases not matched to a gene: 4. The CDR3 has 13 amino acids. CDR3 DNA sequence: TGTGCCAGCAGTAAACAGGGGGGGTATGGCTACACCTTC. It encodes CASSKQGGYGYTF.

The CDR3 is CASSQLDSQETQYF. The DNA for the CDR3 is TGCGCCAGCAGCCAACTCGACTCGCAAGAGACCCAGTACTTC. The V and J genes are TRBV4-1 and TRBJ2-5, with unresolved D. The CDR3 consists of 14 residues. CDR1 is MGHRA, CDR2 YSYEKL, per germline. Trimming cost V 2 bases and J 2 bases, with 9 bases left between them.

The rearrangement uses TRBV28 and TRBJ1-2; D uncertain. Trimming cost V 10 bases and J 7 bases, with 25 bases left between them. This CDR3 comprises 15 residues. Germline V gives CDR1 MDHEN, CDR2 SYDVKM. This chain's CDR3 is CATTPPKPDPGGYTF. As DNA, the CDR3 is TGTGCCACTACACCCCCCAAGCCAGATCCGGGTGGCTACACCTTC.

A remark on this clone: At one end the junction does not follow the germline gene, possibly because of a read error. The J gene is TRBJ1-3, the V gene TRBV10-2; the D is unclear. This CDR3 spans 15 amino acids. CDR1 is WSHSY and CDR2 is SAAADI in the germline V gene. The CDR3 here is CASRESGQTGNTIYF. CDR3 bases: TGCGCCAGCAGAGAGTCGGGCCAGACCGGAAACACCATATATTTT.

V and J are TRBV5-6 and TRBJ2-5, with TRBD2 as a possible D gene (5 bases). Trimming stripped 4 bases from V and 3 bases from J, with 13 bases between. The germline V gene encodes CDR1 SGHDT and CDR2 YYEEEE. The CDR3 is 14 residues long. CDR3 residues: CASSRTEFKETQYF. CDR3 DNA: TGTGCCAGCAGCCGGACTGAGTTCAAAGAGACCCAGTACTTC.

This clone occurred a few times. The chain is built from TRBV1 and TRBJ2-7; TRBD1, the table's D call, lacks a check against the DNA. TRBV1 is described as a pseudogene. This CDR3 has 16 amino acids. The CDR3 spells CTSSQDHRKQVHEQYF. DNA for the CDR3: TGCACCAGCAGCCAAGATCACCGAAAACAGGTCCACGAGCAGTACTTC.

The gene calls are TRBV5-1 and TRBJ1-1, with D possibly matching TRBD1 (6 bases). Germline CDR1 SGHRS, CDR2 YFSETQ. This CDR3 comprises 17 residues. The V gene lost 4 bases and the J gene lost 5 bases, with 24 bases spanning the gap. CDR3 coding DNA: TGCGCCAGCAGCCCCTTTTCGGGGGGCGTTGGTGGTACTGAAGCTTTCTTT. Protein: CASSPFSGGVGGTEAFF.